This TCR beta chain is drawn from a study of cytomegalovirus exposure and HLA in healthy donors. The PCR used 60 Vbeta and 13 Jbeta primers. Produced via immunoSEQ multiplex PCR; TCRdb's table is partial and in-frame only. The sample records some 180,000 clones, approximately 79% being singletons. These donors counted as nominally healthy when sampled, but unrecorded immune exposures were likely. The sequenced sample consisted of PBMCs. The TCR sequence derives from a woman aged 25 to 39 in good health and CMV-seropositive.

The chain's CDR3 is CASSPSSGAQETQYF. In DNA, the CDR3 is TGCGCCAGCAGCCCCTCTAGCGGGGCCCAAGAGACCCAGTACTTC. The V call is TRBV4-3, the J call TRBJ2-5, with 9 bases lining up with TRBD2. V gave up 4 bases and J gave up 1 base; unmatched junction bases: 4. The CDR3 extends over 15 amino acids. Germline V gives CDR1 LGHNA, CDR2 YSLEER.